The 32 T cell receptor beta chains presented below share a single source sample, sequenced in a study of blood T cell repertoires in COVID-19. Produced via immunoSEQ multiplex PCR; TCRdb's table is partial and in-frame only. The sample lists around 300,000 clones, about 90% seen once, with over 4.5% in the top ten. The sequenced material came from PBMCs or T cells enriched from blood (not recorded which). Receptors were obtained from a man in his thirties or forties who had recovered from COVID-19.

The chain uses TRBV5-1 and TRBJ2-5, with D possibly TRBD1 on 5 matching bases. The ends were cut back, 0 bases at V and 5 bases at J, with 11 bases in the middle. The germline V gene has CDR1 SGHRS and CDR2 YFSETQ. The CDR3 loop spans 14 amino acids. CDR3 coding DNA: TGCGCCAGCAGCTTGGGGTCAGGGCCCGAGACCCAGTACTTC. Its translation is CASSLGSGPETQYF. Using reference TRBV5-1 and TRBJ2-5 for the parts outside the CDR3, the full variable domain is KAGVTQTPRYLIKTRGQQVTLSCSPISGHRSVSWYQQTPGQGLQFLFEYFSETQRNKGNFPGRFSGRQFSNSRSEMNVSTLELGDSALYLCASSLGSGPETQYFGPGTRLLVL.

The rearrangement links TRBV27 to TRBJ2-7; D perhaps matches TRBD2 (5 bases). Trimming took 6 bases from V and 3 from J, leaving 15 bases between them. The CDR3 contains 14 residues. Germline CDR1 is MNHEY and CDR2 is SMNVEV (reference sequence). CDR3 in DNA: TGTGCCAGCAGAGCCCGGGGAATAGGCTACGAGCAGTACTTC. This gives the protein CASRARGIGYEQYF.

V and J are TRBV28 and TRBJ1-1, with 8 bases matching TRBD1. This CDR3 has 15 amino acids. V lost 9 bases to trimming and J lost 1 base; unmatched junction nucleotides: 10. Germline V gene data show CDR1 as MDHEN and CDR2 as SYDVKM. CDR3 in DNA: TGTGCCAGTTGGGACAGGAGCGGCCCGAACACTGAAGCTTTCTTT. Its translation is CASWDRSGPNTEAFF.

This clone was seen once. The V gene is TRBV5-1, the J gene TRBJ1-2, with no clear D. Trimming stripped 1 base from V and 1 base from J, with 11 bases between. Germline V gene lookup returns CDR1 SGHRS and CDR2 YFSETQ. The CDR3 has 15 amino acids. Here the CDR3 DNA reads TGCGCCAGCAGCTTGATCGGTCCTCATAACTATGGCTACACCTTC. This translates into CASSLIGPHNYGYTF.

The J gene is TRBJ2-6, the V gene TRBV7-9; a weak D match, TRBD2 (5 bases). This CDR3 is built from 16 residues. V was clipped by 1 base and J by 12 bases, with 19 bases between them. The germline V gene encodes CDR1 SEHNR and CDR2 FQNEAQ (reference sequence). The CDR3 loop reads CASSLGGPDLRTVLTF. For the CDR3, the DNA is TGTGCCAGCAGCTTAGGAGGGCCGGATCTGAGGACCGTCCTGACTTTC.

The chain combines TRBV14 with TRBJ2-7, with 8 bases matching TRBD1. The CDR3 is made up of 16 amino acids. Per the germline V gene, CDR1 is SGHDN and CDR2 is FVKESK. Losses at the gene ends were 1 base for V and 3 bases for J; bases not matched to a gene: 8. CDR3 in amino acids: CASSQAYRGVSYEQYF. CDR3 DNA: TGTGCCAGCAGCCAAGCATACAGGGGGGTAAGCTACGAGCAGTACTTC.

The genes are TRBV2 and TRBJ1-5; D gene unclear. Trimming shortened V by 6 bases and J by 3 bases, and 18 bases separated the two germline ends. CDR1 SNHLY and CDR2 FYNNEI come from the germline V gene. The CDR3 is 16 residues long. CDR3 in DNA: TGTGCCAGCAGGCGATCCGGGTCCCCTTTCAATCAGCCCCAGCATTTT. Its protein is CASRRSGSPFNQPQHF.

The chain links TRBV3-1 (or the pseudogene TRBV3-2) to TRBJ2-7, with TRBD1 identical over 8 bases. Germline V CDR1 and CDR2: LGHDT, YNNKEL (reference sequence). V gave up 5 bases and J gave up 0 bases; unmatched junction bases: 3. The CDR3 runs 14 residues. CDR3 coding DNA: TGTGCCAGCAGCACGACAGGGGCCTCCTACGAGCAGTACTTC. It codes for CASSTTGASYEQYF.

The chain is built from TRBV19 and TRBJ2-5; the match to TRBD1 covers 8 bases. This CDR3 is built from 17 residues. The V gene's germline CDR1 is LNHDA and CDR2 SQIVND (reference sequence). V trimming: 0 bases; J trimming: 1 base; junction bases outside the gene matches: 7. The CDR3 coding sequence is TGTGCCAGTAGTATAGATGTCCCGGACAGGGTCCAAGAGACCCAGTACTTC. It is translated as CASSIDVPDRVQETQYF.

CDR3 region: CASSLRTDGYTF. CDR3 nucleotide sequence: TGTGCCAGCAGCCTTCGGACAGATGGCTACACCTTC. The chain combines TRBV7-9 with TRBJ1-2, with D possibly TRBD1 on 6 matching bases. Trimming pared 5 bases from V and 6 bases from J, leaving 10 bases between. Germline-derived CDR1 and CDR2 are SEHNR and FQNEAQ (reference sequence). The CDR3 is made up of 12 amino acids.

The chain links TRBV15 to TRBJ2-7; possible D gene TRBD1, 6 bases. Germline V gene lookup returns CDR1 LNHNV and CDR2 YYDKDF (reference sequence). The V gene lost 6 bases and the J gene lost 1 base, with 13 bases spanning the gap. CDR3 length equals 14 residues. For the CDR3, the DNA is TGTGCCACCAGAATGGACAGTTCGTCCTACGAGCAGTACTTC. It yields the protein CATRMDSSSYEQYF.

The CDR3 loop is CASSPLDRGVDYGYTF. Here the CDR3 DNA reads TGTGCCAGCAGCCCCTTAGATCGGGGGGTTGACTATGGCTACACCTTC. J is TRBJ1-2 and V is TRBV3-1 (or the pseudogene TRBV3-2); maybe TRBD1 (5 bases). Germline V gene data show CDR1 as LGHDT and CDR2 as YNNKEL (reference sequence). Trimming took off 4 bases at V and 3 bases at J, with 18 bases between the two ends. This CDR3 has 16 residues.

A single count supports this clone. The rearrangement links TRBV5-1 to TRBJ2-5, with D unclear. V was cut by 0 bases and J by 1 base, with 7 bases left in between. This CDR3 region has 14 residues. Per the germline V gene, CDR1 is SGHRS and CDR2 is YFSETQ. CDR3 region: CASSLESLQETQYF. CDR3 sequence (DNA): TGCGCCAGCAGCTTGGAATCCCTCCAAGAGACCCAGTACTTC.

Only a few counts were recorded for this clone. V gene TRBV5-1 combines with J gene TRBJ2-2; 7 nucleotides match TRBD2. Germline CDR1 and CDR2: SGHRS and YFSETQ. CDR3 length: 15 amino acids. The J segment lost 6 bases and the V segment lost 6 bases, leaving 11 bases of the junction unmatched. Here the CDR3 DNA reads TGCGCCAGCATGGGATCCGCCGGGGGGTCCGGGGAGCTGTTTTTT. Translation: CASMGSAGGSGELFF.

The genes are TRBV5-4 and TRBJ2-7; D remains unclear. The germline gives CDR1 SGHNT, CDR2 YYREEE (reference sequence). Trimming left V 2 bases short and J 5 bases short, with 11 bases between. The CDR3 loop spans 13 amino acids. The CDR3: CASSFLDEDEQYF. The DNA for the CDR3 is TGTGCCAGCAGCTTTCTCGATGAGGACGAGCAGTACTTC.

This clone was recorded once. V is TRBV5-1 and J is TRBJ1-1, with TRBD1 identical over 7 bases. The CDR3 loop spans 15 amino acids. Per the germline V gene, CDR1 is SGHRS and CDR2 is YFSETQ. V shed 5 bases, J shed 4 bases, and the junction held 11 bases outside the gene matches. CDR3 amino acids: CASSQKLTGVTEAFF. For the CDR3, the DNA is TGCGCCAGCAGTCAAAAACTAACAGGGGTCACTGAAGCTTTCTTT.

This clone turned up a few times. V usage is TRBV2 and J usage is TRBJ2-1; a weak D match, TRBD1 (5 bases). Trimming stripped 5 bases from V and 1 base from J, with 6 bases between. The CDR3 is made up of 13 amino acids. CDR1 and CDR2 from the germline V gene are SNHLY and FYNNEI. The CDR3 region is CASSQGSYNEQFF. DNA of the CDR3: TGTGCCAGCAGTCAGGGTTCCTACAATGAGCAGTTCTTC.

This rearrangement joins TRBV20-1 to TRBJ2-3, with 10 bases aligning to TRBD2. The J segment lost 6 bases and the V segment lost 3 bases, leaving 21 bases of the junction unmatched. Germline V gene sequence: CDR1 DFQATT, CDR2 SNEGSKA (reference sequence). The CDR3 spans 19 residues. The CDR3 spells CSASNLISERAGGLDTQYF. The CDR3 coding sequence is TGCAGTGCTAGTAACCTGATCTCCGAAAGAGCGGGGGGGCTTGATACGCAGTATTTT.

This clone was recorded a few times. This chain connects TRBV5-1 to TRBJ2-3; TRBD2 agrees at 8 bases. This CDR3 has 18 amino acids. Germline CDR1 reads SGHRS; CDR2 reads YFSETQ. J was trimmed by 2 bases and V by 3 bases; bases with no gene match: 14. CDR3 DNA sequence: TGCGCCAGCAGCTCCAACGGGGGGGCTAAGGGGGACACAGATACGCAGTATTTT. Its translation: CASSSNGGAKGDTDTQYF.

The chain employs TRBV28 and TRBJ1-2; 9 bases map to TRBD1. CDR1 MDHEN and CDR2 SYDVKM come from the germline V gene. CDR3 length equals 14 residues. With 3 bases clipped from V and 8 bases from J, the junction kept 7 bases outside the gene matches. CDR3 sequence: CASSLGDRARGYTF. The CDR3 DNA sequence: TGTGCCAGCAGTTTGGGGGACAGGGCTCGGGGCTACACCTTC.

CDR3 sequence reads: CASSQADRDHYGYTF. The CDR3 DNA sequence: TGCGCCAGCAGCCAAGCGGACAGGGACCACTATGGCTACACCTTC. The chain employs TRBV4-1 and TRBJ1-2; 8 bases align to TRBD1. The junction had 4 bases not matched to a gene; V was cut back by 1 base and J by 3 bases. The CDR3 loop spans 15 amino acids. From germline, CDR1 is MGHRA and CDR2 YSYEKL.

The chain is built from TRBV7-9 and TRBJ2-7, with D perhaps TRBD2 (6 bases). V lost 6 bases, J lost 1 base, and 13 bases lay in between. Germline-derived CDR1 and CDR2 are SEHNR and FQNEAQ (reference sequence). CDR3 length: 14 residues. The CDR3, as DNA: TGTGCCAGCAGTCCCCTTAGCGGATCCTACGAGCAGTACTTC. Protein: CASSPLSGSYEQYF.

The chain couples TRBV3-1 (or the pseudogene TRBV3-2) to TRBJ2-3; 12 nucleotides align to TRBD2. The trim removed 1 base at V and 4 bases at J, leaving 0 bases unmatched. The CDR3 extends over 15 amino acids. Germline-derived CDR1 and CDR2 are LGHDT and YNNKEL (reference sequence). In DNA form, the CDR3 reads TGTGCCAGCAGCCAAGGGACTAGCGGGGCAGATACGCAGTATTTT. Amino acid sequence: CASSQGTSGADTQYF.

The CDR3: CASSIEDGSPLHF. The DNA for the CDR3 is TGTGCCAGCAGTATAGAGGATGGTTCACCCCTCCACTTT. The V gene is TRBV27, the J gene TRBJ1-6; D ambiguous. Germline V gives CDR1 MNHEY, CDR2 SMNVEV (reference sequence). Between the trimmed V and J ends, which lost 5 bases and 9 bases, there was a span of 11 bases. There are 13 residues in the CDR3.

This clone was counted once. The chain carries TRBV9 and TRBJ2-1; TRBD2 matches at 12 bases. J was trimmed by 15 bases and V by 3 bases; bases with no gene match: 16. The length of the CDR3 is 16 residues. Germline CDR1 and CDR2: SGDLS and YYNGEE. For the CDR3, the DNA is TGTGCCAGCAGCGCCTCTAGCGGGGGGGCCCGGATAGTACGGTTCTTC. Translating gives CASSASSGGARIVRFF.

The CDR3 region is CASSPRETSIQYF. CDR3 coding DNA: TGTGCCAGCTCACCACGGGAGACTTCCATTCAGTACTTC. The chain uses TRBV18 and TRBJ2-4, with D tentatively TRBD2 (5 bases). The CDR3 has 13 residues. In germline, CDR1 is KGHSH, CDR2 LQKENI. Deletions cut 1 base from V and 9 bases from J, with 10 bases between.

The genes are TRBV6-4 and TRBJ1-6, with D unclear. The germline V gene encodes CDR1 MRHNA and CDR2 SNTAGT. The CDR3 covers 13 residues. Trimming shortened V by 6 bases and J by 9 bases, and 12 bases separated the two germline ends. CDR3 nucleotides: TGTGCCAGCAGCCGGACTTCTGGTTCACCCCTCCACTTT. Translation gives CASSRTSGSPLHF.

CDR3 DNA: TGTGCCACCAGCAGAGGGCCAGGGGTGAGAGAGACCCAGTACTTC. It codes for CATSRGPGVRETQYF. The rearrangement links TRBV15 to TRBJ2-5; the D gene is possibly TRBD1 (6 bases). V lost 1 base to trimming and J lost 4 bases, with 13 bases between them. The CDR3 totals 15 residues. Germline V CDR1 and CDR2: LNHNV, YYDKDF (reference sequence).

The chain has TRBV7-2 and TRBJ2-7, with D perhaps matching TRBD2 (5 bases). CDR1 is SGHTA and CDR2 is FQGNSA in the germline V gene. This CDR3 spans 17 amino acids. Trimming cost V 1 base and J 2 bases, with 18 bases left between them. The CDR3 DNA is TGTGCCAGCAGCTTAGTCCCCCCTCCAAGGCGGGCCTACGAGCAGTACTTC. This codes for CASSLVPPPRRAYEQYF.

This clone was recorded once. The chain's CDR3 is CASKTTGQVKNIQYF. The CDR3 coding sequence is TGTGCCAGCAAAACTACGGGACAGGTCAAAAACATTCAGTACTTC. The rearrangement links TRBV6-5 to TRBJ2-4, with TRBD1 matching over 8 bases. V shed 7 bases, J shed 3 bases, and the junction held 8 bases outside the gene matches. CDR1 is MNHEY and CDR2 is SVGAGI in the germline V gene. The CDR3 loop spans 15 amino acids.

The chain combines TRBV18 with TRBJ1-5; 7 bases agree with TRBD1. The CDR3 spans 16 residues. V lost 1 base to trimming and J lost 6 bases; unmatched junction nucleotides: 9. The germline gives CDR1 KGHSH, CDR2 LQKENI. Written as DNA, the CDR3 is TGTGCCAGCTCACCACGGACAGGACGCTCCAGTCAGCCCCAGCATTTT. As protein: CASSPRTGRSSQPQHF.

The V and J genes are TRBV5-1 and TRBJ1-5; a weak D match, TRBD1 (5 bases). The length of the CDR3 is 13 residues. In germline, CDR1 is SGHRS, CDR2 YFSETQ. V lost 0 bases, J lost 7 bases, and 8 bases lay in between. Here the CDR3 reads CASSLGQGQPQHF. The DNA of the CDR3 is TGCGCCAGCAGCTTGGGGCAGGGACAGCCCCAGCATTTT.